Listed below are T cell receptor beta chains from one sample, sequenced in a study of T-cell memory formation after mild COVID-19. TCRdb re-called the 5' RACE reads through MiXCR, storing one row per CDR3 protein. The sample records 250,000 to 300,000 distinct CDR3 sequences, around 15% being singletons. The material sequenced was PBMCs or a T cell subset sorted from them (not recorded which). The origin of the receptors is a man younger than 35 who had mild COVID-19 (a few samples of this study predate the infection). Cell type and time point are not known. The CDR3 runs from the conserved cysteine through the conserved F or W. A D gene is named only where the DNA matches it firmly. Size is stated for part of the rows, as once, few or many counts, or as a class when the clone is expanded.

len | abundance | j_gene | v_gene | d_gene | CDR3nt | CDR3aa
17 | . | TRBJ2-3 | TRBV27 | TRBD1 | TGTGCCAGCAGTCGCCGATCAACAGGGACAGGGCTCGATACGCAGTATTTT | CASSRRSTGTGLDTQYF
15 | few | TRBJ2-2 | TRBV5-4 | . | TGTGCCAGCAGCTTAGCAACGTCAAGGACCGGGGAGCTGTTTTTT | CASSLATSRTGELFF
14 | few | TRBJ2-5 | TRBV20-1 | . | TGCAGTGCTAGGCAGGACCCAACCCAAGAGACCCAGTACTTC | CSARQDPTQETQYF
19 | few | TRBJ2-6 | TRBV4-3 | . | TGCGCCAGCAGCCAAGCCTGGGCGATCCCGAGCTCTGGGGCCAACGTCCTGACTTTC | CASSQAWAIPSSGANVLTF
13 | few | TRBJ1-5 | TRBV27 | . | TGTGCCAGCAGTTTAAAGGAAAGGGAGCCCCAGCATTTT | CASSLKEREPQHF
15 | . | TRBJ2-2 | TRBV27 | . | TGTGCCAGCAGTTTATTCCCGAGATACACCGGGGAGCTGTTTTTT | CASSLFPRYTGELFF
13 | . | TRBJ1-1 | TRBV20-1 | . | TGCAGTGCTAGGGCAGGGTCGATCACTGAAGCTTTCTTT | CSARAGSITEAFF
15 | . | TRBJ1-4 | TRBV27 | . | TGTGCCAGCAGTTTAGACGGGCTTCTTAATGAAAAACTGTTTTTT | CASSLDGLLNEKLFF
17 | . | TRBJ2-5 | TRBV3-1 | . | TGTGCCAGCAGCCAAGGATCTAGGTTGGGGGCTAAAGAGACCCAGTACTTC | CASSQGSRLGAKETQYF
15 | many | TRBJ2-7 | TRBV20-1 | . | TGCAGTGCTAGAGATCTCAACAGAAACTCCTACGAGCAGTACTTC | CSARDLNRNSYEQYF
12 | few | TRBJ2-1 | TRBV7-8 | TRBD2 | TGTGCCAGCAGCTTAGGCGGGGGGGCCCGATTCTTC | CASSLGGGARFF
15 | many | TRBJ2-2 | TRBV6-6 | . | TGTGCCAGCAGTTATCTCACCGATTGGGGCGGGGAGCTGTTTTTT | CASSYLTDWGGELFF
14 | . | TRBJ2-5 | TRBV3-1 | . | TGTGCCAGCAGCCCCCAGAGGGACCAAGAGACCCAGTACTTC | CASSPQRDQETQYF
14 | . | TRBJ1-1 | TRBV15 | . | TGTGCCACCAGCGGGACGGTAGGGAACACTGAAGCTTTCTTT | CATSGTVGNTEAFF
11 | many | TRBJ2-7 | TRBV20-1 | . | TGCAGTGCGGGGGGGCAGGGCGAGCAGTACTTC | CSAGGQGEQYF
12 | . | TRBJ2-2 | TRBV6-5 | . | TGTGCCAGCAGAAGATGGTCCGGGGAGCTGTTTTTT | CASRRWSGELFF
16 | . | TRBJ1-5 | TRBV12-3/TRBV12-4 | . | TGTGCCAGCAGTTTGGGGGGGGGAACACCCAGGGGCGCCCAGCATTTT | CASSLGGGTPRGAQHF
14 | . | TRBJ2-5 | TRBV9 | TRBD2 | TGTGCCAGCTCGCGGGGGGAACACCAAGAGACCCAGTACTTC | CASSRGEHQETQYF
15 | . | TRBJ2-3 | TRBV4-1 | . | TGCGCCAGCACCACGCTCGAGGGGAGCACAGATACGCAGTATTTT | CASTTLEGSTDTQYF
14 | . | TRBJ1-2 | TRBV12-3/TRBV12-4 | TRBD1 | TGTGCCAGCAGCACGACAGGGGGCGGCTATGGCTACACCTTC | CASSTTGGGYGYTF
14 | . | TRBJ1-5 | TRBV4-1 | . | TGCGCCAGCAGCCCCGGAGTTGCTAATCAGCCCCAGCATTTT | CASSPGVANQPQHF
15 | many | TRBJ2-5 | TRBV5-1 | . | TGCGCCAGCAGCTTAGGCCTAGAGGTGGGAGAGACCCAGTACTTC | CASSLGLEVGETQYF
15 | few | TRBJ1-4 | TRBV12-3/TRBV12-4 | . | TGTGCCAGCAGTCCCCAGGGCCGGGGTAATGAAAAACTGTTTTTT | CASSPQGRGNEKLFF